The 2 T cell receptor beta chains in this list originate from one sample, sequenced in a study of T cells after yellow fever vaccination. Each CDR3 protein gets one entry after TCRdb re-called the 5' RACE reads with MiXCR. Among a few hundred thousand distinct CDR3 sequences listed, about 3.5% were seen once. This material consisted of PBMCs, taken 15 days after the yellow fever booster vaccination. These receptors all come from a man aged 18 to 30 who received the YFV17D yellow fever vaccine.

This clonotype occurred many times. The rearrangement links TRBV5-6 to TRBJ1-5; D gene unclear. The CDR3 is 15 residues long. Germline V gene sequence: CDR1 SGHDT, CDR2 YYEEEE. V lost 1 base to trimming and J lost 3 bases, with 11 bases between them. The DNA of the CDR3 is TGTGCCAGCAGCTTGCGTGATGCCTTCAATCAGCCCCAGCATTTT. Translating gives CASSLRDAFNQPQHF. The complete variable domain, with remaining parts taken from reference TRBV5-6 and TRBJ1-5, reads DAGVTQSPTHLIKTRGQQVTLRCSPKSGHDTVSWYQQALGQGPQFIFQYYEEEERQRGNFPDRFSGHQFPNYSSELNVNALLLGDSALYLCASSLRDAFNQPQHFGDGTRLSIL.

This clonotype has at least ten counts. CDR3 DNA: TGCGCCAGCAAACATCGAAATGAAAAACTGTTTTTT. Its translation: CASKHRNEKLFF. V is TRBV23-1 and J is TRBJ1-4; D uncertain. TRBV23-1 is recorded as an ORF, its role being uncertain. Trimming shortened V by 7 bases and J by 5 bases, and 8 bases separated the two germline ends. The CDR3 totals 12 residues.